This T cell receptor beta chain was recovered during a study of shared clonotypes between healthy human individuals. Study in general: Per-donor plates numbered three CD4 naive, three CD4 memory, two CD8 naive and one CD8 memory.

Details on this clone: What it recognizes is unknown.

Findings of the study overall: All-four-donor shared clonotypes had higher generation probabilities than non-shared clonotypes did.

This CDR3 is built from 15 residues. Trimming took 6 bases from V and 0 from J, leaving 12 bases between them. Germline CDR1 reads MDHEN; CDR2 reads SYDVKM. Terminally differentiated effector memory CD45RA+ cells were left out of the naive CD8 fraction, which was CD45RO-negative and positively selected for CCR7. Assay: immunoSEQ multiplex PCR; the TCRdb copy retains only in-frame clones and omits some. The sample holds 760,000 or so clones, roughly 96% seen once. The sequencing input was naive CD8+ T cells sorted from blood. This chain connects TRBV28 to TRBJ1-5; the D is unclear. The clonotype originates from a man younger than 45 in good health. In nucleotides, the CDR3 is TGTGCCAGCAGGTTTCGGGGTTATAGCAATCAGCCCCAGCATTTT. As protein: CASRFRGYSNQPQHF.